The 17 T cell receptor beta chains below come from one sample, sequenced in a study of blood T cell repertoires in COVID-19. Some clones are missing from TCRdb's copy, which holds only in-frame ones; the method was immunoSEQ multiplex PCR. The repertoire holds about 350,000 clones, with 86% as singletons. The sample taken for sequencing was peripheral blood. The receptors were sampled from a woman aged 55-69 years with COVID-19, enrolled during active disease.

V usage is TRBV18 and J usage is TRBJ2-1, with D unclear. Germline CDR1 is KGHSH and CDR2 is LQKENI. CDR3 length: 13 residues. V was shortened by 3 bases and J by 4 bases, with 7 bases between the two germline ends. The CDR3, as DNA: TGTGCCAGCTCACCTTCGGTTTACAATGAGCAGTTCTTC. This encodes CASSPSVYNEQFF.

This sequence joins TRBV25-1 and TRBJ1-1, with D perhaps matching TRBD1 (6 bases). The CDR3 is 14 amino acids. Germline-derived CDR1 and CDR2 are MGHDK and SYGVNS. V lost 4 bases, J lost 1 base, and 10 bases lay in between. DNA for the CDR3: TGTGCCAGCAGTGCCGGACAGCCGAACACTGAAGCTTTCTTT. It codes for CASSAGQPNTEAFF.

As for this clone: Other DNA sequences in the sample encode the same CDR3. The chain links TRBV5-5 to TRBJ1-6, with a possible D match to TRBD1 (6 bases). CDR3 length equals 16 residues. Trimming left V 0 bases short and J 5 bases short, with 12 bases between. The germline gives CDR1 SGHKS, CDR2 YYEKEE (reference sequence). In DNA form, the CDR3 reads TGTGCCAGCAGCTTGGTCGGGAGGGGGAATAATTCACCCCTCCACTTT. Protein product: CASSLVGRGNNSPLHF.

The rearrangement links TRBV19 to TRBJ2-3, with 7 bases matching TRBD1. Germline V gene sequence: CDR1 LNHDA, CDR2 SQIVND (reference sequence). This CDR3 contains 13 residues. The junction had 6 bases not matched to a gene; V was cut back by 9 bases and J by 3 bases. The CDR3 loop reads CASIGTATDTQYF. DNA for the CDR3: TGTGCCAGCATCGGGACAGCGACAGATACGCAGTATTTT.

The V call is TRBV6-6, the J call TRBJ1-2; 8 bases match TRBD1. V shed 5 bases and J 8 bases; nucleotides not matched to a gene: 7. CDR1 and CDR2 from the germline V gene are MNHNY and SVGAGI (reference sequence). CDR3 length: 13 amino acids. CDR3 in DNA: TGTGCCAGCAGTCCTCAGGGGGCGCGAGGCTACACCTTC. Its protein product is CASSPQGARGYTF.

V gene TRBV6-1 combines with J gene TRBJ2-5; a weak D match, TRBD2 (7 bases). Per the germline V gene, CDR1 is MNHNS and CDR2 is SASEGT. V lost 1 base and J 4 bases, leaving 13 bases between the germline ends. The CDR3 totals 15 residues. CDR3 nucleotides: TGTGCCAGCAGTGAAGGCCGGGGGGCCGGAGAGACCCAGTACTTC. Translating it yields CASSEGRGAGETQYF.

The chain combines TRBV2 with TRBJ2-5, with unresolved D. The CDR3 spans 13 residues. CDR1 SNHLY and CDR2 FYNNEI come from the germline V gene. V was trimmed by 1 base and J by 5 bases, leaving 8 bases between them. The CDR3 loop is CASSEGSPETQYF. The CDR3, as DNA: TGTGCCAGCAGTGAAGGTAGTCCGGAGACCCAGTACTTC.

Regarding this clone: The same CDR3 can be traced to other DNA sequences in this sample. The chain is built from TRBV7-2 and TRBJ1-1; weak D call: TRBD1 (5 bases). V lost 0 bases, J lost 0 bases, and 8 bases lay in between. The CDR3 sequence is 15 residues long. Germline V lookup: CDR1 SGHTA, CDR2 FQGNSA. The CDR3 reads CASSLAGRVNTEAFF. CDR3 in DNA: TGTGCCAGCAGCTTAGCGGGCAGGGTGAACACTGAAGCTTTCTTT.

This rearrangement joins TRBV4-1 to TRBJ1-2, with 12 bases fitting TRBD1. Germline assignment: CDR1 MGHRA and CDR2 YSYEKL. CDR3 length equals 16 residues. Trimming at V came to 7 bases and at J to 4 bases, leaving 10 bases not matched to a gene. The CDR3 DNA reads as TGCGCCAGCACCCCGGGACAGGGGGCGAGGGTCTATGGCTACACCTTC. Translation gives CASTPGQGARVYGYTF.

The V call is TRBV30, the J call TRBJ1-4, with TRBD1 matching over 7 bases. The germline CDR1 and CDR2 sequences are GTSNPN and SVGIG (reference sequence). The CDR3 is 15 amino acids. The J segment lost 6 bases and the V segment lost 3 bases, leaving 10 bases of the junction unmatched. CDR3 DNA: TGTGCCTGGAGCACAGGGGAAGGCTTATATGAAAAACTGTTTTTT. This sequence encodes CAWSTGEGLYEKLFF.

The rearrangement uses TRBV4-1 and TRBJ2-5, with 7 bases matching TRBD2. Germline values: CDR1 MGHRA, CDR2 YSYEKL. This CDR3 comprises 13 residues. V lost 5 bases to trimming and J lost 4 bases; unmatched junction nucleotides: 4. CDR3 DNA: TGCGCCAGCAGCTGGACTAGGTTAGAGACCCAGTACTTC. This sequence encodes CASSWTRLETQYF.

This chain joins TRBV4-1 and TRBJ2-1; 7 nucleotides match TRBD2. The germline V gene encodes CDR1 MGHRA and CDR2 YSYEKL. V lost 1 base and J lost 6; bases outside the gene matches: 21. This CDR3 contains 20 residues. The CDR3 coding sequence is TGCGCCAGCAGCCAAGTTGGACGGACTAGGTCGGGCTCTTACGGCAATGAGCAGTTCTTC. Its protein product is CASSQVGRTRSGSYGNEQFF.

The gene calls are TRBV4-1 and TRBJ1-6, with TRBD1 identical over 7 bases. Per germline, CDR1 MGHRA and CDR2 YSYEKL. The CDR3 has 16 residues. V shed 4 bases and J 5 bases; nucleotides not matched to a gene: 8. The CDR3 bases are TGCGCCAGCAGCCGCCAAATCCAGGGGGATAATTCACCCCTCCACTTT. Translating gives CASSRQIQGDNSPLHF.

In DNA form, the CDR3 reads TGTGCCAGCACCCCTCAAGTAGGGGGGGCGGTACGCCGCTATGGCTACACCTTC. It specifies CASTPQVGGAVRRYGYTF. The chain recombines TRBV5-8 with TRBJ1-2, with D perhaps matching TRBD1 (6 bases). CDR1 is SGHTS and CDR2 is YDEGEE in the germline V gene. The CDR3 totals 18 residues. Trimming removed 6 bases from V and 4 bases from J, with 28 bases in between.

This clone was seen once. The rearrangement joins TRBV11-3 to TRBJ2-1, with TRBD1 matching over 10 bases. From germline, CDR1 is SGHNT and CDR2 YENEEA. This CDR3 has 15 residues. The V and J ends lost 0 bases and 8 bases, in that order; junction bases with no gene match: 4. The CDR3 DNA sequence: TGTGCCAGCAGCTTAGATCAGACAGGGGGCGATGAGCAGTTCTTC. Translation: CASSLDQTGGDEQFF.

The chain has TRBV11-2 and TRBJ1-3, with D hard to call. Trimming took off 7 bases at V and 1 base at J, with 8 bases between the two ends. The CDR3 sequence is 13 residues long. Germline V gene data show CDR1 as SGHAT and CDR2 as FQNNGV. The CDR3 region has the DNA TGTGCCAGCACTCGACTGTCTGGAAACACCATATATTTT. Translation gives CASTRLSGNTIYF.

V usage is TRBV19 and J usage is TRBJ2-3; D is possibly TRBD2 (7 bases). The length of the CDR3 is 13 residues. CDR1 and CDR2 (germline): LNHDA, SQIVND (reference sequence). The V and J ends lost 5 bases and 6 bases respectively, with 12 bases between them. Here the CDR3 reads CASSAGAGDTQYF. The CDR3, as DNA: TGTGCCAGTAGTGCGGGGGCGGGGGATACGCAGTATTTT.